This is a list of T cell receptor beta chains from one sample in a study of long-term antiretroviral therapy in people with HIV. TCRdb's copy holds only in-frame clones and misses some; the assay was immunoSEQ multiplex PCR. The table lists about 11,000 clones, around 89% of them singletons. The sequencing here drew on unsorted PBMCs, taken 0.2 years before starting antiretroviral therapy. The receptors originated from a woman aged 40 to 55 with HIV. Both conserved end residues are part of each CDR3. Fields, in order: D gene, clone size, J gene, V gene, CDR3 protein, CDR3 DNA. The D gene is left open where the match is weak. A row's size may be missing; if present it is once, few, many or a size class.

. once TRBJ2-4 TRBV4-1 CASSPQGSKNIQYF TGCGCCAGCAGCCCCCAGGGATCCAAAAACATTCAGTACTTC
TRBD1 . TRBJ2-5 TRBV19 CASSSGTEETQYF TGTGCCAGTAGCTCCGGGACAGAGGAGACCCAGTACTTC
TRBD1 . TRBJ2-1 TRBV6-6 CASAQGANEQFF TGTGCCAGCGCCCAGGGGGCCAATGAGCAGTTCTTC
TRBD1 once TRBJ1-5 TRBV30 CAWRGTGNQPQHF TGTGCCTGGAGGGGGACAGGTAATCAGCCCCAGCATTTT
TRBD1 . TRBJ1-1 TRBV6-1 CASSFPGQGETEAFF TGTGCCAGCAGCTTTCCGGGACAGGGTGAAACTGAAGCTTTCTTT
. . TRBJ1-2 TRBV7-9 CASSSGYRAPNYGYTF TGTGCCAGCAGCTCAGGCTACAGGGCCCCTAACTATGGCTACACCTTC
. . TRBJ1-1 TRBV5-1 CASSLQGTEAFF TGCGCCAGCAGCCTTCAGGGGACTGAAGCTTTCTTT
TRBD1 . TRBJ2-6 TRBV7-9 CASSLTGVSGANVLTF TGTGCCAGCAGCTTGACAGGGGTCTCTGGGGCCAACGTCCTGACTTTC
TRBD1 . TRBJ2-1 TRBV18 CASSIRDRGPEQFF TGTGCCAGCTCAATCCGGGACAGGGGGCCTGAGCAGTTCTTC
. . TRBJ1-3 TRBV18 CASSPSVPLSGNTIYF TGTGCCAGCTCACCATCGGTACCGCTCTCTGGAAACACCATATATTTT
TRBD1 . TRBJ1-2 TRBV5-6 CASSLWAGGSGPYGYTF TGTGCCAGCAGCTTGTGGGCAGGGGGCTCAGGGCCGTATGGCTACACCTTC
. . TRBJ2-7 TRBV15 CATSDREFGDEQYF TGTGCCACCAGCGACCGGGAATTTGGGGACGAGCAGTACTTC
. . TRBJ1-5 TRBV15 CATSRDPPHSNQPQHF TGTGCCACCAGCAGAGATCCCCCCCATAGCAATCAGCCCCAGCATTTT
. . TRBJ1-5 TRBV21-1 CASGPGGTDQPQHF TGTGCCAGCGGACCGGGGGGCACCGACCAGCCCCAGCATTTT
. . TRBJ1-5 TRBV4-1 CASSQLSLGRNQPQHF TGCGCCAGCAGCCAATTAAGTCTGGGCCGCAATCAGCCCCAGCATTTT
TRBD1 . TRBJ1-5 TRBV30 CAWSRETGVNQPQHF TGTGCCTGGAGTAGGGAGACAGGGGTTAATCAGCCCCAGCATTTT
TRBD1 . TRBJ2-3 TRBV11-1 CASSGQGLRTDTQYF TGTGCCAGCAGCGGACAGGGTCTCCGCACAGATACGCAGTATTTT
TRBD1 . TRBJ1-2 TRBV18 CASSNAGTGGGGYTF TGTGCCAGCTCAAATGCCGGGACAGGGGGCGGAGGCTACACCTTC
TRBD1 . TRBJ1-2 TRBV28 CASSQGQSGYTF TGTGCCAGCAGCCAGGGACAGTCCGGCTACACCTTC
TRBD1 . TRBJ2-1 TRBV19 CASSTTGGASYNEQFF TGTGCCAGTAGTACAACAGGGGGCGCGTCCTACAATGAGCAGTTCTTC
. . TRBJ1-2 TRBV5-4 CASSLAREHGYTF TGTGCCAGCAGCTTAGCCCGGGAACATGGCTACACCTTC
. . TRBJ1-1 TRBV10-3 CAIGGRESTEAFF TGTGCCATCGGGGGCAGGGAGTCCACTGAAGCTTTCTTT
. . TRBJ1-2 TRBV5-1 CASSLALTYGYTF TGCGCCAGCAGCTTGGCCCTGACATATGGCTACACCTTC
. . TRBJ1-1 TRBV5-1 CASSSGEYTEAFF TGCGCCAGCAGCTCAGGGGAGTACACTGAAGCTTTCTTT
TRBD1 . TRBJ2-7 TRBV5-1 CASSLTDRVDEQYF TGCGCCAGCAGCTTGACTGACAGGGTTGACGAGCAGTACTTC
. once TRBJ2-2 TRBV14 CASSQDLLNTGELFF TGTGCCAGCAGCCAAGACCTCTTAAACACCGGGGAGCTGTTTTTT
. once TRBJ1-3 TRBV25-1 CASSHRTSFVDTIYF TGTGCCAGCAGCCACAGGACCTCCTTTGTGGACACCATATATTTT
. . TRBJ2-7 TRBV5-4 CASSLGGRENYEQYF TGTGCCAGCAGCTTGGGGGGCAGGGAAAACTACGAGCAGTACTTC
. . TRBJ2-5 TRBV6-5 CASSYSRDVKETQYF TGTGCCAGCAGTTACTCCAGGGATGTGAAAGAGACCCAGTACTTC
. . TRBJ1-6 TRBV4-3 CASSQDPRGVSPLHF TGCGCCAGCAGCCAAGATCCCCGGGGAGTATCACCCCTCCACTTT
. . TRBJ1-1 TRBV4-3 CASSQDGRPEAFF TGCGCCAGCAGCCAAGATGGCCGTCCTGAAGCTTTCTTT
. . TRBJ1-1 TRBV30 CAWSVNWNTEAFF TGTGCCTGGAGTGTAAACTGGAACACTGAAGCTTTCTTT
. . TRBJ1-5 TRBV19 CASSIEGRANQPQHF TGTGCCAGTAGTATAGAGGGCAGGGCCAATCAGCCCCAGCATTTT
. few TRBJ2-1 TRBV7-2 CASSEQGEQFF TGTGCCAGCAGCGAACAGGGTGAGCAGTTCTTC
. . TRBJ2-3 TRBV7-9 CASSLGSTDTQYF TGTGCCAGCAGCTTAGGTTCCACAGATACGCAGTATTTT
TRBD1 . TRBJ1-2 TRBV7-2 CASSPDLDREYGYTF TGTGCCAGCAGCCCAGATCTTGACAGGGAATATGGCTACACCTTC
TRBD2 . TRBJ2-7 TRBV18 CASSPFGTNSYEQYF TGTGCCAGCTCACCCTTTGGGACTAACTCCTACGAGCAGTACTTC
TRBD1 . TRBJ1-6 TRBV2 CASSEGFADRGRNSPLHF TGTGCCAGCAGTGAAGGGTTCGCTGACAGGGGACGGAATTCACCCCTCCACTTT
. . TRBJ2-5 TRBV19 CASSASVIHTTQYF TGTGCCAGTAGTGCGTCGGTCATCCATACGACCCAGTACTTC
. . TRBJ2-4 TRBV27 CASSLSTRGYGGGNIQYF TGTGCCAGCAGTTTATCGACGAGGGGATATGGAGGGGGAAACATTCAGTACTTC
TRBD1 . TRBJ1-1 TRBV7-9 CASSPKGAGAFF TGTGCCAGCAGCCCAAAGGGGGCTGGAGCTTTCTTT
TRBD1 few TRBJ1-3 TRBV5-1 CASSLEGTGGLGNTIYF TGCGCCAGCAGCTTGGAAGGGACAGGGGGCCTTGGAAACACCATATATTTT
. . TRBJ1-2 TRBV6-5 CASRTVMGYGYTF TGTGCCAGCAGGACTGTGATGGGGTATGGCTACACCTTC
. . TRBJ1-5 TRBV5-6 CASSWGHGNQPQHF TGTGCCAGCAGCTGGGGGCACGGCAATCAGCCCCAGCATTTT
TRBD1 . TRBJ2-1 TRBV6-1 CVTRGQGSGEQFF TGTGTCACCCGGGGACAGGGGTCAGGTGAGCAGTTCTTC
TRBD1 . TRBJ2-1 TRBV7-9 CASSLRVLQGVDEQFF TGTGCCAGCAGCTTACGGGTCCTACAGGGGGTCGATGAGCAGTTCTTC
. . TRBJ2-5 TRBV5-6 CASSPKRAVNQETQYF TGTGCCAGCAGCCCCAAGCGGGCGGTCAACCAAGAGACCCAGTACTTC
. . TRBJ2-1 TRBV19 CASSINRRANEQFF TGTGCCAGTAGTATAAATAGGAGGGCCAATGAGCAGTTCTTC
. . TRBJ2-5 TRBV27 CASSLSQGQTQYF TGTGCCAGCAGTTTATCTCAGGGACAGACCCAGTACTTC
. . TRBJ1-1 TRBV29-1 CSVEAENTEAFF TGCAGCGTTGAAGCAGAGAACACTGAAGCTTTCTTT
TRBD2 . TRBJ2-3 TRBV2 CASSESLAGGPRSDTQYF TGTGCCAGCAGTGAAAGCCTAGCGGGGGGGCCTAGGTCGGATACGCAGTATTTT
. . TRBJ2-5 TRBV5-4 CASSSDRRSETQYF TGTGCCAGCAGCTCGGACCGGCGTTCAGAGACCCAGTACTTC
. . TRBJ1-1 TRBV5-1 CASSLGHIKGTEAFF TGCGCCAGCAGCTTGGGGCACATCAAGGGAACTGAAGCTTTCTTT
. . TRBJ1-4 TRBV6-6 CASSYGLAVPNEKLFF TGTGCCAGCAGTTACGGGTTGGCAGTGCCTAATGAAAAACTGTTTTTT
. . TRBJ1-1 TRBV27 CASSPGGPFEAFF TGTGCCAGCAGTCCGGGGGGCCCGTTTGAAGCTTTCTTT
. medium-sized TRBJ1-1 TRBV7-8 CASSLGGLNTEAFF TGTGCCAGCAGCTTGGGCGGTTTGAACACTGAAGCTTTCTTT